These 27 T cell receptor beta chains originate from one sample sequenced in a study of identical twins. Using its own MiXCR run on the 5' RACE reads, TCRdb lists one record per CDR3 protein. The sample records 350,000 to 600,000 distinct CDR3 sequences, 13% to 15% being singletons. The sample also formed part of further work on yellow fever vaccine responses in identical twins.

The specimen sequenced was CD4+ T cells sorted from blood. The receptors stem from a woman younger than 35 in good health.

This clonotype was seen only a few times. This chain joins TRBV3-1 and TRBJ2-7; D possibly matches TRBD1 or TRBD2 (5 bases each). Trimming stripped 3 bases from V and 2 bases from J, with 14 bases between. Germline V CDR1 and CDR2: LGHDT, YNNKEL (reference sequence). The CDR3 totals 15 residues. Here the CDR3 reads CASSHSAGATYEQYF. The CDR3 coding sequence is TGTGCCAGCAGCCACTCAGCCGGGGCCACCTACGAGCAGTACTTC.

The chain is built from TRBV15 and TRBJ2-5; no reliable D call. The germline V and J ends were trimmed by 1 base and 0 bases, with 9 bases remaining between them. Looked up from germline, CDR1 is LNHNV and CDR2 is YYDKDF (reference sequence). This CDR3 has 15 residues. CDR3 DNA sequence: TGTGCCACCAGCAGAGCCAAATCGTACCAAGAGACCCAGTACTTC. Amino acids: CATSRAKSYQETQYF.

There are a few counts of this clonotype. CDR3 residues: CASSDRVLGADTQYF. The CDR3 DNA follows: TGTGCCAGCAGTGACAGGGTGTTGGGTGCAGATACGCAGTATTTT. The gene calls are TRBV6-2 or TRBV6-3 and TRBJ2-3; 7 nucleotides match TRBD1. The CDR3 is made up of 15 amino acids. Looked up from germline, CDR1 is MNHEY and CDR2 is SVGEGT. With 5 bases clipped from V and 4 bases from J, the junction kept 9 bases outside the gene matches.

This chain uses TRBV10-3 with TRBJ1-1, with D possibly TRBD1 on 6 matching bases. Trimming cost V 0 bases and J 4 bases, with 12 bases left between them. The CDR3 length is 15 residues. Germline V CDR1 and CDR2: ENHRY, SYGVKD. The CDR3 bases are TGTGCCATCAGTGAGTCGAAGGTAGGGGGCACTGAAGCTTTCTTT. Amino acid sequence: CAISESKVGGTEAFF.

The chain has TRBV13 and TRBJ2-5; the match to TRBD2 covers 7 bases. The length of the CDR3 is 14 residues. V gave up 3 bases and J gave up 4 bases; unmatched junction bases: 5. The germline V gene has CDR1 PRHDT and CDR2 FYEKMQ (reference sequence). CDR3 in DNA: TGTGCCAGCAGCTTTGGGACTATGGTAGAGACCCAGTACTTC. Translated, it gives CASSFGTMVETQYF.

The chain joins TRBV6-1 to TRBJ1-1, with TRBD1 identical over 7 bases. The CDR3 covers 14 residues. The germline V gene has CDR1 MNHNS and CDR2 SASEGT. J lost 0 bases, V lost 6 bases, and 4 bases had no gene match. This CDR3 is CASRRDSMNTEAFF. The CDR3, as DNA: TGTGCCAGCAGACGGGACAGCATGAACACTGAAGCTTTCTTT.

V usage is TRBV6-1 and J usage is TRBJ2-3, with D possibly TRBD2 on 5 matching bases. V was trimmed by 7 bases and J by 2 bases, leaving 13 bases between them. This CDR3 contains 14 residues. Germline V gene data show CDR1 as MNHNS and CDR2 as SASEGT. Here the CDR3 reads CASKRVAVTDTQYF. The CDR3, as DNA: TGTGCCAGCAAGAGGGTTGCCGTCACAGATACGCAGTATTTT.

The table lists this clonotype with a few counts. The chain couples TRBV18 to TRBJ2-1, with D maybe TRBD2 (6 bases). CDR1 is KGHSH, CDR2 LQKENI, per germline. Trimming removed 5 bases at V and 4 bases at J, with 15 bases between. The CDR3 is made up of 15 amino acids. The CDR3 DNA sequence: TGTGCCAGCTCATATATAGCTAGCGATTACAATGAGCAGTTCTTC. It codes for CASSYIASDYNEQFF.

The chain recombines TRBV2 with TRBJ2-3, with TRBD1 as a possible D gene (6 bases). The V end was cut by 6 bases, the J end by 1 base, with 20 bases between. The CDR3 has 17 residues. CDR1 is SNHLY and CDR2 is FYNNEI in the germline V gene. Written as DNA, the CDR3 is TGTGCCAGCAGCCCTATTGGATTGAAGGGGGGCACAGATACGCAGTATTTT. Protein: CASSPIGLKGGTDTQYF.

The chain links TRBV3-1 to TRBJ2-2, with 7 bases identical to TRBD1. There are 15 residues in the CDR3. V was pared by 0 bases and J by 6 bases, with 4 bases of the junction left unmatched. Germline V lookup: CDR1 LGHDT, CDR2 YNNKEL (reference sequence). Written as DNA, the CDR3 is TGTGCCAGCAGCCAAGAAGGTCAGGGGGCCGGGGAGCTGTTTTTT. Translated, it gives CASSQEGQGAGELFF.

The chain carries TRBV5-1 and TRBJ1-3; D ambiguous. The ends were cut back, 0 bases at V and 0 bases at J, with 10 bases in the middle. Germline V gene sequence: CDR1 SGHRS, CDR2 YFSETQ. This CDR3 contains 16 residues. The CDR3 loop is CASSLEGSSSGNTIYF. In DNA form, the CDR3 reads TGCGCCAGCAGCTTGGAAGGATCCAGCTCTGGAAACACCATATATTTT. The full variable domain, rest sourced from reference TRBV5-1 and TRBJ1-3, is KAGVTQTPRYLIKTRGQQVTLSCSPISGHRSVSWYQQTPGQGLQFLFEYFSETQRNKGNFPGRFSGRQFSNSRSEMNVSTLELGDSALYLCASSLEGSSSGNTIYFGEGSWLTVV.

In this sample, this clonotype turned up a few times. The V and J genes are TRBV3-1 and TRBJ2-3, with 8 bases lining up with TRBD2. Unmatched junction bases numbered 9, after V lost 0 bases and J lost 4 bases. The CDR3 covers 17 residues. The germline V gene encodes CDR1 LGHDT and CDR2 YNNKEL (reference sequence). Here the CDR3 reads CASSQEEAGDGPDTQYF. The CDR3 DNA follows: TGTGCCAGCAGCCAAGAGGAAGCGGGGGACGGACCAGATACGCAGTATTTT.

This clonotype was recorded at least ten times. The genes are TRBV5-5 and TRBJ2-3; 12 bases are a match to TRBD2. Germline loops: CDR1 SGHKS, CDR2 YYEKEE (reference sequence). Trimming cost V 4 bases and J 3 bases; bases outside gene matches: 6. The CDR3 loop spans 16 amino acids. The CDR3 loop is CASSGRLAGVTDTQYF. The CDR3, as DNA: TGTGCCAGCAGCGGACGACTAGCGGGAGTGACAGATACGCAGTATTTT.

This chain joins TRBV5-1 and TRBJ2-5; D is tentatively TRBD1 or TRBD2 (5 bases each). Per the germline V gene, CDR1 is SGHRS and CDR2 is YFSETQ. The CDR3 is 11 amino acids. V lost 4 bases and J 12 bases, leaving 13 bases between the germline ends. As DNA, the CDR3 is TGCGCCAGCAGCATTTCCGGGACGAAGTACTTC. Amino acids: CASSISGTKYF.

The genes are TRBV27 and TRBJ2-7, with D unclear. The length of the CDR3 is 14 residues. V lost 6 bases and J 3 bases, leaving 15 bases between the germline ends. The V gene's germline CDR1 is MNHEY and CDR2 SMNVEV (reference sequence). CDR3 sequence: CASRESLGIYEQYF. Here the CDR3 DNA reads TGTGCCAGCAGGGAGAGCCTGGGAATCTACGAGCAGTACTTC.

The chain combines TRBV7-2 with TRBJ2-2; D is uncertain. Germline values: CDR1 SGHTA, CDR2 FQGNSA. The CDR3 extends over 15 amino acids. The ends were cut back, 4 bases at V and 0 bases at J, with 9 bases in the middle. The CDR3 DNA is TGTGCCAGCAGCTCCCACCCGGCGAACACCGGGGAGCTGTTTTTT. It encodes CASSSHPANTGELFF.

The chain is built from TRBV2 and TRBJ1-1; D remains unclear. This CDR3 has 13 residues. In germline, CDR1 is SNHLY, CDR2 FYNNEI. Trimming cost V 3 bases and J 1 base, with 6 bases left between them. CDR3 sequence reads: CASSDISNTEAFF. CDR3 in DNA: TGTGCCAGCAGTGATATTTCGAACACTGAAGCTTTCTTT.

In this sample, this clonotype turned up many times. The V call is TRBV6-5, the J call TRBJ2-7; 11 nucleotides match TRBD2. The CDR3 consists of 16 residues. V was clipped by 2 bases and J by 5 bases; unmatched bases: 8. The germline gives CDR1 MNHEY, CDR2 SVGAGI. The CDR3 loop is CASSYGLAGGLNEQYF. Written as DNA, the CDR3 is TGTGCCAGCAGTTACGGGTTAGCGGGAGGGCTCAACGAGCAGTACTTC.

The genes are TRBV24-1 and TRBJ2-2; D uncertain. Trimming stripped 8 bases from V and 1 base from J, with 13 bases between. Germline V gene lookup returns CDR1 KGHDR and CDR2 SFDVKD. This CDR3 spans 15 amino acids. The CDR3 DNA sequence: TGTGCCACCATGGACGCCTTGCGGAACACCGGGGAGCTGTTTTTT. This encodes CATMDALRNTGELFF.

This clonotype occurred a few times. The rearrangement joins TRBV27 to TRBJ2-5, with 9 bases aligning to TRBD2. Germline trimming cut 0 bases from V and 5 bases from J; bases unmatched to any gene: 7. Per the germline V gene, CDR1 is MNHEY and CDR2 is SMNVEV (reference sequence). There are 16 residues in the CDR3. The CDR3 DNA is TGTGCCAGCAGTTTATCGCGGGGGGGGGCTCGCGAGACCCAGTACTTC. It is translated as CASSLSRGGARETQYF.

This chain links TRBV19 with TRBJ2-5; D gene ambiguous. This CDR3 is built from 13 residues. V was trimmed by 3 bases and J by 5 bases, leaving 10 bases between them. The germline V gene encodes CDR1 LNHDA and CDR2 SQIVND (reference sequence). CDR3 loop: CASSIGVGETQYF. CDR3 in DNA: TGTGCCAGTAGTATTGGAGTAGGGGAGACCCAGTACTTC.

This clonotype was detected ten times or more. This chain uses TRBV6-5 with TRBJ2-7; 11 bases are a match to TRBD2. Germline V gene sequence: CDR1 MNHEY, CDR2 SVGAGI. V shed 8 bases, J shed 4 bases, and the junction held 13 bases outside the gene matches. The CDR3 contains 16 residues. This chain's CDR3 is CASVGILAGVLYEQYF. The CDR3 region has the DNA TGTGCCAGCGTTGGGATACTAGCGGGAGTTTTATACGAGCAGTACTTC.

This clonotype has more than one count but fewer than ten. This chain uses TRBV6-5 with TRBJ2-1; D unclear. Trimming left V 0 bases short and J 5 bases short, with 8 bases between. CDR1 is MNHEY and CDR2 is SVGAGI in the germline V gene. This CDR3 has 14 amino acids. The CDR3 is CASSYSTGNNEQFF. DNA for the CDR3: TGTGCCAGCAGTTACTCAACCGGAAACAATGAGCAGTTCTTC.

V gene TRBV5-1 combines with J gene TRBJ2-3; 8 nucleotides line up with TRBD2. The CDR3 extends over 15 amino acids. From germline, CDR1 is SGHRS and CDR2 YFSETQ. Trimming at V came to 5 bases and at J to 2 bases, leaving 7 bases not matched to a gene. CDR3 sequence: CASRPLAANTDTQYF. CDR3 nucleotides: TGCGCCAGCAGACCACTAGCGGCGAACACAGATACGCAGTATTTT. Based on the CDR3 plus reference TRBV5-1 and TRBJ2-3, the full variable domain is KAGVTQTPRYLIKTRGQQVTLSCSPISGHRSVSWYQQTPGQGLQFLFEYFSETQRNKGNFPGRFSGRQFSNSRSEMNVSTLELGDSALYLCASRPLAANTDTQYFGPGTRLTVL.

Only a few counts were recorded for this clonotype. This chain links TRBV6-2 or TRBV6-3 with TRBJ2-7; unclear D gene. The CDR3 sequence is 13 residues long. CDR1 MNHEY and CDR2 SVGEGT come from the germline V gene. Trimming left V 6 bases short and J 9 bases short, with 18 bases between. The CDR3 is CASSQGTTTGQYF. The CDR3 DNA reads TGTGCCAGCAGCCAAGGAACGACAACGGGGCAGTACTTC.

This clonotype came up a few times. The V gene is TRBV28, the J gene TRBJ1-1; D is possibly TRBD1 (6 bases). V was pared by 6 bases and J by 0 bases, with 14 bases between. This CDR3 is built from 15 residues. In germline, CDR1 is MDHEN, CDR2 SYDVKM. Here the CDR3 DNA reads TGTGCCAGCAGGGAACCCAGGGGCTTGAACACTGAAGCTTTCTTT. Its protein product is CASREPRGLNTEAFF.

The rearrangement joins TRBV29-1 to TRBJ1-5, with D perhaps TRBD1 (5 bases). The CDR3 has 13 residues. Germline CDR1 and CDR2: SQVTM and ANQGSEA. The ends were cut back, 4 bases at V and 5 bases at J, with 12 bases in the middle. CDR3 nucleotide sequence: TGCAGCGTTGCAAGGGGCAGGGATCAGCCCCAGCATTTT. Encoded protein: CSVARGRDQPQHF.